The 25 T cell receptor beta chains below were found in one sample sequenced in a study of blood T cells in healthy people across ages. A J-beta primer mix and a sample-barcoded 5' primer were used in a second PCR of roughly 6 to 11 cycles. TCRdb used MiXCR to reprocess the 5' RACE reads, holding one entry per CDR3 protein. The table records about 1.8 million distinct CDR3 sequences, around 48% of them present only once. Sequences were obtained from blood. Receptors were obtained from a woman in her forties in good health.

This clonotype came up many times. The V call is TRBV7-2, the J call TRBJ2-3; 13 bases are a match to TRBD2. Germline V lookup: CDR1 SGHTA, CDR2 FQGNSA. Trimming cost V 5 bases and J 3 bases; bases outside gene matches: 5. The CDR3 is 16 residues long. This CDR3 is CASSRLAGGLTDTQYF. The CDR3 DNA reads as TGTGCCAGCAGCCGACTAGCGGGGGGTCTGACAGATACGCAGTATTTT.

The chain recombines TRBV20-1 with TRBJ2-5, with D possibly being TRBD1 (6 bases). The ends were cut back, 3 bases at V and 1 base at J, with 12 bases in the middle. The CDR3 is 14 residues long. Germline V gives CDR1 DFQATT, CDR2 SNEGSKA (reference sequence). DNA for the CDR3: TGCAGTGCTAGCTCCCGACAGGCCCAAGAGACCCAGTACTTC. Translation gives CSASSRQAQETQYF.

The sample holds a few counts of this clonotype. This chain joins TRBV6-5 and TRBJ2-4, with unresolved D. The CDR3 length is 15 residues. Germline V gives CDR1 MNHEY, CDR2 SVGAGI. V lost 0 bases and J lost 6, with 12 bases in between. The CDR3 spells CASSYSIGGANIQYF. The DNA for the CDR3 is TGTGCCAGCAGTTACTCGATAGGCGGTGCAAACATTCAGTACTTC.

The chain employs TRBV2 and TRBJ1-6; a possible D gene is TRBD1 (5 bases). In germline, CDR1 is SNHLY, CDR2 FYNNEI. V was cut by 2 bases and J by 10 bases, with 18 bases left in between. The CDR3 spans 16 residues. CDR3 nucleotides: TGTGCCAGCAGTGAACTCAGGGACCCGGGTAGATCACCCCTCCACTTT. This sequence encodes CASSELRDPGRSPLHF.

This clonotype has a handful of counts. This chain joins TRBV9 and TRBJ2-1; the D gene is possibly TRBD2 (5 bases). The J call may be faulty, since TRBJ2-7 better matches the DNA end. The CDR3 is 16 residues long. CDR1 and CDR2 from the germline V gene are SGDLS and YYNGEE. CDR3 sequence reads: CASSVGRTRSYNEQYF. The CDR3 DNA is TGTGCCAGCAGCGTAGGGAGGACGCGCTCCTACAATGAGCAGTACTTC.

The chain links TRBV7-9 to TRBJ2-1, with 8 bases identical to TRBD1. The ends lost 4 bases at V and 5 bases at J; junction bases unmatched: 13. The CDR3 sequence is 17 residues long. The V gene's germline CDR1 is SEHNR and CDR2 FQNEAQ (reference sequence). CDR3 region: CASSSPNRDRWNNEQFF. CDR3 bases: TGTGCCAGCAGCTCACCCAACCGGGACAGGTGGAACAATGAGCAGTTCTTC.

This clonotype showed up just a few times. The V and J genes are TRBV9 and TRBJ2-5, with D unclear. V shed 3 bases and J shed 5 bases, with 14 bases lying between them. The CDR3 sequence is 14 residues long. Germline CDR1 is SGDLS and CDR2 is YYNGEE. CDR3 loop: CASSATTSEETQYF. In DNA form, the CDR3 reads TGTGCCAGCAGCGCCACCACCTCAGAGGAGACCCAGTACTTC.

This clonotype came up once. The V gene is TRBV5-5, the J gene TRBJ2-2; D gene unclear. The V end was cut by 4 bases, the J end by 2 bases, with 9 bases between. Germline V gene lookup returns CDR1 SGHKS and CDR2 YYEKEE (reference sequence). CDR3 length: 14 residues. This chain's CDR3 is CASSPDLNTGELFF. CDR3 sequence (DNA): TGTGCCAGCAGCCCAGACCTTAACACCGGGGAGCTGTTTTTT.

The chain recombines TRBV7-6 with TRBJ2-4; no clear D gene. CDR1 is SGHVS and CDR2 is FNYEAQ in the germline V gene. The CDR3 loop spans 15 amino acids. The V end was cut by 2 bases, the J end by 13 bases, with 21 bases between. The CDR3 here is CASSLSPASPLGQYF. In nucleotides, the CDR3 is TGTGCCAGCAGCTTAAGCCCCGCATCTCCCCTAGGGCAGTACTTC.

The V and J genes are TRBV24-1 and TRBJ2-1; no firm D call. CDR1 KGHDR and CDR2 SFDVKD come from the germline V gene. CDR3 size: 14 residues. Trimming shortened V by 0 bases and J by 8 bases, and 10 bases separated the two germline ends. Here the CDR3 DNA reads TGTGCCACCAGTGATTTGCAAACGGAATATGAGCAGTTCTTC. This codes for CATSDLQTEYEQFF.

DNA for the CDR3: TGTGCCAGCAGCTTGGGCCTAGGGGAGGATACGCAGTATTTT. Its protein product is CASSLGLGEDTQYF. This chain links TRBV7-2 with TRBJ2-3; D may correspond to TRBD1 or TRBD2 (5 bases each). Germline assignment: CDR1 SGHTA and CDR2 FQGNSA. The CDR3 is 14 amino acids. V lost 3 bases and J lost 6, with 13 bases in between. The full variable domain, rest sourced from reference TRBV7-2 and TRBJ2-3, is GAGVSQSPSNKVTEKGKDVELRCDPISGHTALYWYRQSLGQGLEFLIYFQGNSAPDKSGLPSDRFSAERTGGSVSTLTIQRTQQEDSAVYLCASSLGLGEDTQYFGPGTRLTVL.

The chain is built from TRBV6-1 and TRBJ2-7, with D possibly being TRBD1 (6 bases). Germline CDR1 and CDR2: MNHNS and SASEGT. Trimming stripped 6 bases from V and 2 bases from J, with 14 bases between. The CDR3 has 14 residues. Written as DNA, the CDR3 is TGTGCCAGCAGCGTTAGCAGGGGAGCCTACGAGCAGTACTTC. Protein: CASSVSRGAYEQYF.

The chain recombines TRBV4-2 with TRBJ2-5, with D unresolved. The germline V and J ends were trimmed by 4 bases and 4 bases, with 22 bases remaining between them. Per germline, CDR1 LGHNA and CDR2 YNFKEQ. This CDR3 is 17 amino acids long. The CDR3: CASSLRGQIGDGETQYF. CDR3 sequence (DNA): TGTGCCAGCAGCCTCCGAGGCCAGATTGGGGATGGAGAGACCCAGTACTTC.

This clonotype has more than one count but fewer than ten. The chain links TRBV5-1 to TRBJ2-5; 8 nucleotides agree with TRBD2. After removal of 1 base from V and 3 bases from J, the junction contained 2 bases not matched to a gene. In germline, CDR1 is SGHRS, CDR2 YFSETQ. The CDR3 totals 14 residues. The CDR3 spells CASSLSGREETQYF. The CDR3 nucleotides read TGCGCCAGCAGCTTGTCCGGGAGGGAAGAGACCCAGTACTTC.

This chain connects TRBV14 to TRBJ2-7; D remains unclear. The closer fit of TRBJ2-4 to the DNA end suggests the J call may be wrong. Germline CDR1 is SGHDN and CDR2 is FVKESK. This CDR3 spans 13 amino acids. CDR3 loop: CASSQIIENIQYF. The DNA of the CDR3 is TGTGCCAGCAGCCAAATTATTGAAAACATTCAGTACTTC.

The chain combines TRBV29-1 with TRBJ2-3, with 7 bases identical to TRBD1. The germline V gene encodes CDR1 SQVTM and CDR2 ANQGSEA. This CDR3 spans 12 amino acids. V shed 4 bases, J shed 11 bases, and the junction held 9 bases outside the gene matches. This CDR3 reads CSVGGQIKVQYF. CDR3 coding DNA: TGCAGCGTTGGGGGACAGATCAAAGTGCAGTATTTT.

In regard to this clonotype: At one boundary the junction diverges from the germline segment, which might be a read error. V and J are TRBV14 and TRBJ2-5; D possibly corresponds to TRBD2 (6 bases). The CDR3 totals 15 residues. Germline V gene sequence: CDR1 SGHDN, CDR2 FVKESK. CDR3 loop: CAGSQDAGYQETQYF. DNA of the CDR3: TGTGCCGGCAGCCAAGATGCGGGGTACCAAGAGACCCAGTACTTC.

The chain has TRBV7-6 and TRBJ2-7; D unresolved. CDR1 is SGHVS and CDR2 is FNYEAQ in the germline V gene. With 5 bases removed from V and 0 bases from J, the gap between germline ends came to 11 bases. This CDR3 is 14 amino acids long. The CDR3 region is CASSPDTGSYEQYF. The CDR3 DNA reads TGTGCCAGCAGCCCAGACACGGGCTCCTACGAGCAGTACTTC.

This clonotype was observed a handful of times. This chain joins TRBV9 and TRBJ2-7, with TRBD2 as a possible D gene (5 bases). Germline CDR1 and CDR2: SGDLS and YYNGEE. V was trimmed by 0 bases and J by 1 base, leaving 11 bases between them. This CDR3 has 15 residues. DNA for the CDR3: TGTGCCAGCAGCGTAGGGGTGGACTCTTCCTACGAGCAGTACTTC. As protein: CASSVGVDSSYEQYF.

The J gene is TRBJ1-4, the V gene TRBV28; 7 positions agree with TRBD1. The CDR3 is 11 amino acids. Germline V lookup: CDR1 MDHEN, CDR2 SYDVKM. Germline trimming cut 5 bases from V and 13 bases from J; bases unmatched to any gene: 4. The CDR3 protein is CASSDRERLFF. The DNA for the CDR3 is TGTGCCAGCAGTGACAGGGAGAGACTGTTTTTT.

The chain links TRBV27 to TRBJ2-1; D uncertain. Trimming stripped 5 bases from V and 6 bases from J, with 8 bases between. The CDR3 spans 12 residues. The germline gives CDR1 MNHEY, CDR2 SMNVEV (reference sequence). The CDR3 DNA reads TGTGCCAGCAGTCACCCTAGCAATGAGCAGTTCTTC. Amino acids: CASSHPSNEQFF.

The V and J genes are TRBV5-1 and TRBJ2-4; no definite D call. The assigned J gene may be wrong: the sequence end matches TRBJ2-5 better. Per germline, CDR1 SGHRS and CDR2 YFSETQ. The CDR3 runs 13 residues. The CDR3 region has the DNA TGCGCCAGCAGTACGAAACTAAGGGAGACCCAGTACTTC. This encodes CASSTKLRETQYF.

This rearrangement joins TRBV4-3 to TRBJ2-3; 10 bases align to TRBD2. The CDR3 contains 16 residues. V gave up 4 bases and J gave up 5 bases; unmatched junction bases: 9. The V gene's germline CDR1 is LGHNA and CDR2 YSLEER. The CDR3 loop is CASSPRGAGGLDTQYF. The CDR3 DNA reads as TGCGCCAGCAGCCCCCGGGGAGCGGGGGGGTTAGATACGCAGTATTTT.

The V call is TRBV2, the J call TRBJ2-1, with 9 bases lining up with TRBD1. The J call is in doubt because the DNA end fits TRBJ2-7 better. CDR1 is SNHLY and CDR2 is FYNNEI in the germline V gene. The CDR3 totals 15 residues. CDR3: CASSVGQGVYNEQYF. The CDR3 DNA follows: TGTGCCAGCAGCGTGGGACAGGGAGTCTACAATGAGCAGTACTTC.

This clonotype was recorded a few times. CDR3 loop: CASDPSGLSTDTQYF. The CDR3 nucleotides are TGTGCCAGCGACCCAAGTGGACTGAGCACAGATACGCAGTATTTT. V gene TRBV2 combines with J gene TRBJ2-3; maybe TRBD2 (5 bases). The CDR3 consists of 15 residues. The germline CDR1 and CDR2 sequences are SNHLY and FYNNEI. Trimming shortened V by 8 bases and J by 0 bases, and 15 bases separated the two germline ends.